Presented here are 15 T cell receptor beta chains from one specimen sequenced in a study of radiation and T cells in renal cell carcinoma. The method was immunoSEQ multiplex PCR; TCRdb's version includes in-frame clones alone and lacks a portion of them. The top ten clones hold approximately 20% of a sample with about 140,000 clones, less than 90% of them seen once. The sample's time point: baseline pretreatment blood. The treatment was: 15 Gy SBRT to primary tumor, nephrectomy 4 weeks later. Sequenced here: blood, sampled from a patient whose treatment included radiotherapy and nephrectomy. The receptor source for this set is a woman aged 45-60 years with renal cell carcinoma.

In this sample, this clone turned up many times. The rearrangement uses TRBV9 and TRBJ2-7, with 11 bases matching TRBD1. The junction had 6 bases not matched to a gene; V was cut back by 6 bases and J by 1 base. The CDR3 is 15 amino acids. CDR1 SGDLS and CDR2 YYNGEE come from the germline V gene. In DNA, the CDR3 is TGTGCCAGCACCCTAGGACAGGGGGCATCCTACGAGCAGTACTTC. It is translated as CASTLGQGASYEQYF.

The chain is built from TRBV4-3 and TRBJ2-2, with 7 bases fitting TRBD1. There are 15 residues in the CDR3. V trimming: 0 bases; J trimming: 5 bases; junction bases outside the gene matches: 3. Germline loops: CDR1 LGHNA, CDR2 YSLEER. CDR3 amino acids: CASSQETGVTGELFF. The DNA of the CDR3 is TGCGCCAGCAGCCAAGAAACAGGGGTTACCGGGGAGCTGTTTTTT.

The CDR3 here is CASSLRRQGLTTEAFF. Written as DNA, the CDR3 is TGCGCCAGCAGCTTGAGGAGACAGGGCCTCACTACTGAAGCTTTCTTT. The chain joins TRBV5-1 to TRBJ1-1, with 7 bases lining up with TRBD1. The trim removed 1 base at V and 5 bases at J, leaving 11 bases unmatched. Per the germline V gene, CDR1 is SGHRS and CDR2 is YFSETQ. The CDR3 contains 16 residues.

The V and J genes are TRBV9 and TRBJ2-7; 8 nucleotides line up with TRBD1. The CDR3 consists of 14 residues. Germline V gene data show CDR1 as SGDLS and CDR2 as YYNGEE. V lost 4 bases to trimming and J lost 6 bases; unmatched junction nucleotides: 9. The CDR3 region has the DNA TGTGCCAGCAGCCCCCGGGACAGGATTGGCGAGCAGTACTTC. It codes for CASSPRDRIGEQYF.

The chain's CDR3 is CASSYSQLDLSEQYF. The DNA of the CDR3 is TGTGCCAGCAGTTACAGCCAACTGGACCTTAGCGAGCAGTACTTC. The V gene is TRBV6-5, the J gene TRBJ2-7, with D hard to call. The CDR3 has 15 residues. V lost 2 bases to trimming and J lost 6 bases, with 17 bases between them. CDR1 is MNHEY and CDR2 is SVGAGI in the germline V gene.

The chain couples TRBV7-9 to TRBJ1-1; D is unresolved. CDR3 length: 15 amino acids. In germline, CDR1 is SEHNR, CDR2 FQNEAQ (reference sequence). V lost 6 bases, J lost 1 base, and 15 bases lay in between. In DNA, the CDR3 is TGTGCCAGCAGTCCCCACTCCCGGTCGAACACTGAAGCTTTCTTT. Translating it yields CASSPHSRSNTEAFF.

This clone was detected a few times. The rearrangement uses TRBV9 and TRBJ1-5, with D perhaps matching TRBD1 (6 bases). Trimming took 2 bases from V and 4 from J, leaving 13 bases between them. Germline V lookup: CDR1 SGDLS, CDR2 YYNGEE. The CDR3 sequence is 15 residues long. The CDR3 coding sequence is TGTGCCAGCAGCGTCGGAATTCAGGGGAATCAGCCCCAGCATTTT. Its protein product is CASSVGIQGNQPQHF.

The rearrangement links TRBV2 to TRBJ2-7; 12 bases are a match to TRBD2. CDR1 and CDR2 from the germline V gene are SNHLY and FYNNEI. The CDR3 spans 16 residues. After removal of 3 bases from V and 1 base from J, the junction contained 4 bases not matched to a gene. The CDR3 nucleotides are TGTGCCAGCAGTGATTGGCTAGCGGGAGGGTCCTACGAGCAGTACTTC. This translates into CASSDWLAGGSYEQYF.

The chain is built from TRBV27 and TRBJ2-5; 9 positions match TRBD1. Germline V CDR1 and CDR2: MNHEY, SMNVEV (reference sequence). The length of the CDR3 is 14 residues. The V segment lost 6 bases and the J segment 5 bases; nucleotides outside the gene matches: 7. The CDR3 DNA follows: TGTGCCAGCAGACCGGGACAGGGATGGGAGACCCAGTACTTC. The encoded protein is CASRPGQGWETQYF.

The genes are TRBV5-4 and TRBJ1-5; TRBD1 is a possible D gene (5 bases). Germline CDR1 and CDR2: SGHNT and YYREEE (reference sequence). Trimming stripped 4 bases from V and 1 base from J, with 6 bases between. The CDR3 loop spans 13 amino acids. CDR3 residues: CASSRDSNQPQHF. CDR3 coding DNA: TGTGCCAGCAGCAGGGACAGCAATCAGCCCCAGCATTTT.

The chain links TRBV6-5 to TRBJ2-7; D unresolved. The CDR3 is 13 amino acids. V was shortened by 9 bases and J by 7 bases, with 19 bases between the two germline ends. Per the germline V gene, CDR1 is MNHEY and CDR2 is SVGAGI. As DNA, the CDR3 is TGTGCCAGTACGGGCCCAGGCCATAGGGAGCAGTACTTC. The encoded protein is CASTGPGHREQYF.

This clone was observed a single time. The chain has TRBV5-1 and TRBJ2-5, with TRBD1 as a possible D gene (6 bases). The CDR3 is 15 amino acids. Germline V gene data show CDR1 as SGHRS and CDR2 as YFSETQ. The V end was cut by 5 bases, the J end by 2 bases, with 16 bases between. Written as DNA, the CDR3 is TGCGCCAGCAGTTTTAGGACAGCGAGACAAGAGACCCAGTACTTC. This sequence encodes CASSFRTARQETQYF.

The chain carries TRBV9 and TRBJ1-4, with 7 bases aligning to TRBD1. The CDR3 contains 15 residues. V lost 0 bases to trimming and J lost 5 bases; unmatched junction nucleotides: 4. Germline-derived CDR1 and CDR2 are SGDLS and YYNGEE. CDR3 bases: TGTGCCAGCAGCGTAGGGGGACAGTCAAATGAAAAACTGTTTTTT. This encodes CASSVGGQSNEKLFF.

The J gene is TRBJ1-6, the V gene TRBV9; perhaps TRBD1 as D (6 bases). The CDR3 has 15 amino acids. The V and J ends lost 4 bases and 5 bases respectively, with 13 bases between them. Per germline, CDR1 SGDLS and CDR2 YYNGEE. CDR3 coding DNA: TGTGCCAGCAGCCCTAGGGGGTTTAATAATTCACCCCTCCACTTT. This codes for CASSPRGFNNSPLHF.

V gene TRBV4-3 combines with J gene TRBJ1-2; 7 nucleotides align to TRBD1. The germline V gene encodes CDR1 LGHNA and CDR2 YSLEER. The CDR3 runs 13 residues. V was clipped by 0 bases and J by 8 bases; unmatched bases: 3. CDR3 coding DNA: TGCGCCAGCAGCCAAGAATACAGGGGCGGCTACACCTTC. It translates to CASSQEYRGGYTF.